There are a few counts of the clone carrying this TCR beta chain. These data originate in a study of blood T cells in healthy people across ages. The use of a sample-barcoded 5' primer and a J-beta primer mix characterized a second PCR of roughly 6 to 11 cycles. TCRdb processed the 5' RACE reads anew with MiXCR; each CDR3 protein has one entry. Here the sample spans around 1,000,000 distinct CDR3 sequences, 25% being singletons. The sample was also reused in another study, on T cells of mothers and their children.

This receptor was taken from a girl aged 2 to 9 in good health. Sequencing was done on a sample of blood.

Here the CDR3 reads CASRLLTGGEEGNTIYF. The CDR3 DNA reads TGTGCCAGCAGGCTCTTGACAGGGGGCGAAGAAGGAAACACCATATATTTT. The V call is TRBV12-3 or TRBV12-4, the J call TRBJ1-3; 10 bases are a match to TRBD1. The CDR3 totals 17 residues. V shed 6 bases and J 4 bases; nucleotides not matched to a gene: 12.